This T cell receptor beta chain came from a study of vaccination and CD4 T cells after COVID-19. As concerns this clonotype: Antigen: not known. A far larger clone is one base from this, pointing to a likely read error.

The Oncomine TCR Beta short-read assay generated sequence data from the DNA of cultured CD4+ T cells. MiXCR was run by TCRdb on the PCR reads, yielding one entry per CDR3 protein. The table has about 25,000 distinct CDR3 sequences, around half seen once. Specified treatment: approximately nine-day PBMC culture with coronavirus spike peptide pools or control peptides (ViraFEST assay). This CDR3 region has 15 residues. V gene TRBV21-1 combines with J gene TRBJ2-1; TRBD1 was called by the table and not checked on the DNA. TRBV21-1 is assigned pseudogene status. This TCR derives from a human donor who had recovered from COVID-19. The sample consisted of CD4+ T cells from blood, cultured in vitro. Here the CDR3 reads CASSTRQGCFHEQFF. Here the CDR3 DNA reads TGTGCCAGCAGCACACGACAGGGTTGTTTCCACGAGCAGTTCTTC.